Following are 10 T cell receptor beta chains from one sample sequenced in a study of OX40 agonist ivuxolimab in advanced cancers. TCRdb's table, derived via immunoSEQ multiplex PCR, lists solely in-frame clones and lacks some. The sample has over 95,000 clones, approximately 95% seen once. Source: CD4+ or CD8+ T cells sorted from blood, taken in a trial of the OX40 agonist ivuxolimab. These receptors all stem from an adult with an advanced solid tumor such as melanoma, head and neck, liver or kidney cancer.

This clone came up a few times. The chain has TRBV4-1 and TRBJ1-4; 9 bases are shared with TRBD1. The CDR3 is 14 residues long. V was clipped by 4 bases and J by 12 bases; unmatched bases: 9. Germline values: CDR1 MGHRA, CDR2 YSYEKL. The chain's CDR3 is CASSPAGTGYELFF. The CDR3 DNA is TGCGCCAGCAGCCCCGCGGGGACAGGGTATGAACTGTTTTTT.

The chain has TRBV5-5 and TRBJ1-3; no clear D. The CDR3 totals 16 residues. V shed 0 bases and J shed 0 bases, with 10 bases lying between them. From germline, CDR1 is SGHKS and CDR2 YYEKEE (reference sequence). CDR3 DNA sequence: TGTGCCAGCAGCTTGGTACAGCACACCTCTGGAAACACCATATATTTT. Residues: CASSLVQHTSGNTIYF.

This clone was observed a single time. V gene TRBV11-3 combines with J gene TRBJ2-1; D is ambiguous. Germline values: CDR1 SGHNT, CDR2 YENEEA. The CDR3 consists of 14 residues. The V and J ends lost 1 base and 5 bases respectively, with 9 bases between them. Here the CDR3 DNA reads TGTGCCAGCAGCTTAGTTGGGTTTGACAATGAGCAGTTCTTC. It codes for CASSLVGFDNEQFF.

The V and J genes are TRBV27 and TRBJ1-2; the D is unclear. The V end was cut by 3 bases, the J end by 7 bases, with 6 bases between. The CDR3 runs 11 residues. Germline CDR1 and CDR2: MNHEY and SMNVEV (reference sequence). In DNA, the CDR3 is TGTGCCAGCAGTTTGGGCAGTGGCTACACCTTC. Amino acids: CASSLGSGYTF.

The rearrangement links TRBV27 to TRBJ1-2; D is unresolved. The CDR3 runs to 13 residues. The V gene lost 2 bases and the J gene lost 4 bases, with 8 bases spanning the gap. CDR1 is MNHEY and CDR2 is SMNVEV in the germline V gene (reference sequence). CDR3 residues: CASSLLGSYGYTF. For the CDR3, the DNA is TGTGCCAGCAGTTTACTAGGGAGCTATGGCTACACCTTC.

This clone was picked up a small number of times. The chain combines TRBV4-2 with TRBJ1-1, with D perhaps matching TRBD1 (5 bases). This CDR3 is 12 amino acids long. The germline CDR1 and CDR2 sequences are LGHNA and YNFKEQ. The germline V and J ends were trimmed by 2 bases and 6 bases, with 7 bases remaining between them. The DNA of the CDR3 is TGTGCCAGCAGCCAACAGGGCGCTGAAGCTTTCTTT. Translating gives CASSQQGAEAFF.

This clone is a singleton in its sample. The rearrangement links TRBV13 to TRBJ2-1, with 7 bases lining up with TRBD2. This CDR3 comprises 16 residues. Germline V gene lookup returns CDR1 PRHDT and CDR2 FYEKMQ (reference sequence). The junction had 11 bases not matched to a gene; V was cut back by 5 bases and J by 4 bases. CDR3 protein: CASSPGPAGVYNEQFF. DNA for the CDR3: TGTGCCAGCAGCCCCGGCCCGGCGGGGGTATACAATGAGCAGTTCTTC.

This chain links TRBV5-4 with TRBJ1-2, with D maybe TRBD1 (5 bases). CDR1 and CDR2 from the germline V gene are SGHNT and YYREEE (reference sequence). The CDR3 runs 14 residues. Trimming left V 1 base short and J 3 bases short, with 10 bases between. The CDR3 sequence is CASSLILGDYGYTF. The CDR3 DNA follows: TGTGCCAGCAGCTTGATTTTAGGGGACTATGGCTACACCTTC. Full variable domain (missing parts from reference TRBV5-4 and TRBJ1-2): ETGVTQSPTHLIKTRGQQVTLRCSSQSGHNTVSWYQQALGQGPQFIFQYYREEENGRGNFPPRFSGLQFPNYSSELNVNALELDDSALYLCASSLILGDYGYTFGSGTRLTVV.

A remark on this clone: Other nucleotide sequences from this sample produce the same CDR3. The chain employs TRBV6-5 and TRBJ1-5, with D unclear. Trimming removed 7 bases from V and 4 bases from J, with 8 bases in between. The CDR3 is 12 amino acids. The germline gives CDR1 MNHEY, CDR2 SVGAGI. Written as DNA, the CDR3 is TGTGCCAGCAAGACGCATAATCAGCCCCAGCATTTT. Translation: CASKTHNQPQHF.

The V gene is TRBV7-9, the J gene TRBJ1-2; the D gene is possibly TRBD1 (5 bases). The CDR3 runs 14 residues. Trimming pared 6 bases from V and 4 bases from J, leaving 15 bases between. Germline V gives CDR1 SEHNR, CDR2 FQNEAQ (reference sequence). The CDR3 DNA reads TGTGCCAGCAGTTCCCTCGGGGGAAGCTATGGCTACACCTTC. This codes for CASSSLGGSYGYTF.